The source of this T cell receptor beta chain is a study of blood T cell repertoires in COVID-19. Study information: The cDNA or gDNA used as material had been derived from T cells, B-cell-depleted T cells, or PBMCs.

The V gene end was trimmed by 1 base and the J gene end by 3 bases; junction bases not matched to a gene: 4. Germline V gene data show CDR1 as GTSNPN and CDR2 as SVGIG (reference sequence). The CDR3 has 15 residues. Authors' data handling: Scientists estimated how many nucleated cells there were by amplifying reference gene primers. The repertoire was sequenced with immunoSEQ multiplex PCR; TCRdb's copy has only in-frame clones and lacks some. Clonal size and the V and J genes are those of that table, whereas D and trimming came from the DNA. The sample carries about 330,000 clones, roughly 89% recorded once.

The sequence came from a man younger than 45 with COVID-19, enrolled during active disease. The rearrangement joins TRBV30 to TRBJ2-2, with 8 bases fitting TRBD1. Material: peripheral blood. CDR3 sequence (DNA): TGTGCCTGGAGTGCTTCGGACAGGGACACCGGGGAGCTGTTTTTT. Translating gives CAWSASDRDTGELFF. The whole variable domain, remainder taken from reference TRBV30 and TRBJ2-2, is SQTIHQWPATLVQPVGSPLSLECTVEGTSNPNLYWYRQAAGRGLQLLFYSVGIGQISSEVPQNLSASRPQDRQFILSSKKLLLSDSGFYLCAWSASDRDTGELFFGEGSRLTVL.